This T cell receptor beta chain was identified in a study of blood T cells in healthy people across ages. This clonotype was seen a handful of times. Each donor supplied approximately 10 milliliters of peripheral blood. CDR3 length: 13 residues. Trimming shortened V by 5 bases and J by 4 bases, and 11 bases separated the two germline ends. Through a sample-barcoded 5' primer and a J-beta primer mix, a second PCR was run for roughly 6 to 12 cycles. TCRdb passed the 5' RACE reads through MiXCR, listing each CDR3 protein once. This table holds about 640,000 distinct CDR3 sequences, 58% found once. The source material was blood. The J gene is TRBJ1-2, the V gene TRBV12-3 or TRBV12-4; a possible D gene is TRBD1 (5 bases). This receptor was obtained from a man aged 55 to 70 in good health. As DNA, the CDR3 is TGTGCCAGCAGTACGGGACCTCCCTATGGCTACACCTTC. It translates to CASSTGPPYGYTF.